This T cell receptor (beta chain) was found in a study of CD8+CD57+ T cells in acquired aplastic anemia. About the research overall: Sorted CD4+ and CD8+ cells yielded around 3.3 ug of DNA on average.

General observations from the study: Patients shared twenty-nine CD8+ CDR3 sequences with controls.

This clonotype was found many times. Its specificity is unknown. Investigators profiled TCR beta VDJ and CDR3 from genomic DNA template. TCRdb re-analysed the reads in MiXCR, keeping a single row per CDR3 protein. This table holds hundreds of thousands of distinct CDR3 sequences, just under 70% found once. The CDR3 is 12 amino acids. Trimming left V 8 bases short and J 8 bases short, with 15 bases between. Germline V gene lookup returns CDR1 MNHNS and CDR2 SASEGT. Sequencing used sorted CD4+, CD8+, or CD8+CD57+ T cells (not recorded which) from PBMCs. This chain joins TRBV6-1 and TRBJ1-2; no reliable D call. The sequence was collected from a human donor in good health, serving as a control. The DNA for the CDR3 is TGTGCCAGCGTTAGGCATCCCCTAGGCTACACCTTC. Its protein is CASVRHPLGYTF.